This TCR beta chain was sequenced in a study of blood T cell repertoires in COVID-19. Across the whole study: Whether acute or convalescent, the COVID-19 samples came from the United States, Italy and Spain. T cells, B-cell-depleted T cells, or PBMCs provided the cDNA or gDNA that served as material.

Repertoires were generated with immunoSEQ multiplex PCR, while TCRdb's copy carries only in-frame clones and drops some. The sample contains under 200,000 clones, around 89% of which appear only once. The cohort comprised adults aged 18 to 89 years residing in 20 to 30 US areas. The CDR3 sequence is 17 residues long. V was pared by 4 bases and J by 3 bases, with 22 bases between. CDR1 is SEHNR and CDR2 is FQNEAQ in the germline V gene (reference sequence). The TCR originated in a young woman who had recovered from COVID-19. Sequencing was performed on PBMCs or T cells enriched from blood (not recorded which). The chain couples TRBV7-9 to TRBJ2-7; D is unresolved. The CDR3 region has the DNA TGTGCCAGCAGCTCCACACCCCCCCCACCCCATAACTACGAGCAGTACTTC. Amino acid sequence: CASSSTPPPPHNYEQYF.